Following are 22 T cell receptor beta chains from one sample sequenced in a study of cytomegalovirus exposure and HLA in healthy donors. 60 Vbeta and 13 Jbeta primers were used in PCR. The repertoire was sequenced with immunoSEQ multiplex PCR; TCRdb's copy has only in-frame clones and lacks some. The sample lists tens of thousands of clones, about 72% occurring once. Sequenced input: PBMCs. All receptors come from a woman in her thirties or forties in good health and CMV-seropositive.

This clone was seen once. The gene calls are TRBV6-6 and TRBJ1-6, with 7 bases identical to TRBD1. The CDR3 runs to 15 residues. Germline V gene data show CDR1 as MNHNY and CDR2 as SVGAGI (reference sequence). V lost 8 bases to trimming and J lost 4 bases; unmatched junction nucleotides: 8. This chain's CDR3 is CASWDSLGYNSPLHF. The CDR3 bases are TGTGCCAGCTGGGACAGTTTAGGATATAATTCACCCCTCCACTTT.

The J gene is TRBJ2-5, the V gene TRBV27; D is perhaps TRBD1 (6 bases). Near its end, the DNA agrees better with TRBJ2-7, so the J call may be wrong. This CDR3 has 15 amino acids. CDR1 is MNHEY, CDR2 SMNVEV, per germline (reference sequence). The CDR3 protein is CASSWGLASFYEQYF. The CDR3 DNA sequence: TGTGCCAGCAGTTGGGGGCTAGCCTCATTCTACGAGCAGTACTTC.

The CDR3 DNA sequence: TGTGCCGCAAGGGGCGTGAACACTGAAGCTTTCTTT. It translates to CAARGVNTEAFF. The V call is TRBV2, the J call TRBJ1-1; possibly TRBD1 for D (5 bases). The CDR3 length is 12 residues. The germline CDR1 and CDR2 sequences are SNHLY and FYNNEI. With 11 bases removed from V and 0 bases from J, the gap between germline ends came to 10 bases.

The V and J genes are TRBV6-1 and TRBJ1-2; 7 nucleotides agree with TRBD1. The length of the CDR3 is 14 residues. V lost 6 bases, J lost 2 bases, and 6 bases stayed unmatched. Germline lookup yields CDR1 MNHNS and CDR2 SASEGT. CDR3 in amino acids: CASRALGQNYGYTF. The CDR3 coding sequence is TGTGCCAGCAGGGCCCTGGGACAGAACTATGGCTACACCTTC.

J is TRBJ2-4 and V is TRBV5-6; tentative D call: TRBD1 (6 bases). Germline-derived CDR1 and CDR2 are SGHDT and YYEEEE. The CDR3 has 16 residues. Trimming removed 0 bases at V and 1 base at J, with 11 bases between. The CDR3 DNA reads TGTGCCAGCAGCTTGGGTGCGAGGGGGGCCAAAAACATTCAGTACTTC. Translating it yields CASSLGARGAKNIQYF.

The V and J genes are TRBV9 and TRBJ1-2; TRBD1 matches 7 bases. Germline CDR1 reads SGDLS; CDR2 reads YYNGEE. V shed 1 base, J shed 2 bases, and the junction held 5 bases outside the gene matches. The CDR3 consists of 15 residues. CDR3 DNA sequence: TGTGCCAGCAGCGTATTGACAGGGCCGAACTATGGCTACACCTTC. This translates into CASSVLTGPNYGYTF. The entire variable domain, with the rest obtained from reference TRBV9 and TRBJ1-2, is as follows: DSGVTQTPKHLITATGQRVTLRCSPRSGDLSVYWYQQSLDQGLQFLIQYYNGEERAKGNILERFSAQQFPDLHSELNLSSLELGDSALYFCASSVLTGPNYGYTFGSGTRLTVV.

This chain links TRBV11-3 with TRBJ2-1, with D possibly matching TRBD2 (7 bases). V lost 4 bases to trimming and J lost 9 bases, with 19 bases between them. The length of the CDR3 is 15 residues. Germline lookup yields CDR1 SGHNT and CDR2 YENEEA. Here the CDR3 DNA reads TGTGCCAGCAGCTCGGGGGGCTGGGCGGAAGGTGAGCAGTTCTTC. It encodes CASSSGGWAEGEQFF. The full variable domain, rest sourced from reference TRBV11-3 and TRBJ2-1, is EAGVVQSPRYKIIEKKQPVAFWCNPISGHNTLYWYLQNLGQGPELLIRYENEEAVDDSQLPKDRFSAERLKGVDSTLKIQPAELGDSAVYLCASSSGGWAEGEQFFGPGTRLTVL.

This sequence joins TRBV6-5 and TRBJ2-7; 10 bases map to TRBD1. The CDR3 contains 15 residues. The V gene's germline CDR1 is MNHEY and CDR2 SVGAGI. After removal of 5 bases from V and 6 bases from J, the junction contained 10 bases not matched to a gene. The CDR3 spells CASSISGTGVGEQYF. CDR3 DNA: TGTGCCAGCAGTATCTCCGGGACAGGGGTCGGCGAGCAGTACTTC.

As concerns this clone: The junction departs from the called germline gene at one end, perhaps through a read error. The sample holds other DNA sequences that translate to the same CDR3. The V gene is TRBV5-6, the J gene TRBJ1-1; no reliable D call. From germline, CDR1 is SGHDT and CDR2 YYEEEE. CDR3 size: 15 residues. CDR3 in DNA: TGTGCCAGTAGCTTGATCTCCCCAGTGAACACTGAAGCTTTCTTT. Its protein is CASSLISPVNTEAFF.

This sequence joins TRBV4-1 and TRBJ1-3, with D perhaps TRBD1 (6 bases). Trimming cost V 1 base and J 0 bases, with 13 bases left between them. Germline loops: CDR1 MGHRA, CDR2 YSYEKL. The CDR3 loop spans 17 amino acids. The CDR3 DNA reads as TGCGCCAGCAGCCAAGCCCCGACAGGCTTCTCTGGAAACACCATATATTTT. Protein: CASSQAPTGFSGNTIYF.

The rearrangement uses TRBV5-1 and TRBJ1-2; 7 positions agree with TRBD1. CDR3 length equals 12 residues. After removal of 3 bases from V and 8 bases from J, the junction contained 4 bases not matched to a gene. The germline gives CDR1 SGHRS, CDR2 YFSETQ. This CDR3 reads CASSSTGRGYTF. The CDR3 bases are TGCGCCAGCAGCTCGACAGGGCGAGGCTACACCTTC. Together with reference TRBV5-1 and TRBJ1-2, the CDR3 gives the full variable domain: KAGVTQTPRYLIKTRGQQVTLSCSPISGHRSVSWYQQTPGQGLQFLFEYFSETQRNKGNFPGRFSGRQFSNSRSEMNVSTLELGDSALYLCASSSTGRGYTFGSGTRLTVV.

This rearrangement joins TRBV5-4 to TRBJ2-3, with 10 positions matching TRBD2. The V and J ends lost 5 bases and 0 bases, in that order; junction bases with no gene match: 12. The CDR3 consists of 18 residues. In germline, CDR1 is SGHNT, CDR2 YYREEE (reference sequence). CDR3 bases: TGTGCCAGCAGACAACAGCGGGGGGGCCGGTCTAGCACAGATACGCAGTATTTT. Protein: CASRQQRGGRSSTDTQYF.

The chain combines TRBV25-1 with TRBJ1-6; D remains ambiguous. The CDR3 totals 14 residues. V was cut by 2 bases and J by 8 bases, with 10 bases left in between. From germline, CDR1 is MGHDK and CDR2 SYGVNS. The CDR3 bases are TGTGCCAGCAGTGAAAGCAGGCCGGATTCACCCCTCCACTTT. Protein sequence: CASSESRPDSPLHF.

The table lists this clone with a count of one. The V gene is TRBV7-3, the J gene TRBJ2-1; TRBD2 matches 8 bases. Trimming at V came to 2 bases and at J to 3 bases, leaving 9 bases not matched to a gene. The CDR3 spans 17 residues. CDR1 SGHTA and CDR2 FQGTGA come from the germline V gene. As DNA, the CDR3 is TGTGCCAGCAGCTTACAACCAGGGAGCGGGGGCTACAATGAGCAGTTCTTC. It is translated as CASSLQPGSGGYNEQFF.

This sequence joins TRBV7-2 and TRBJ1-2; tentatively, D is TRBD1 (6 bases). The CDR3 loop spans 14 amino acids. Germline CDR1 reads SGHTA; CDR2 reads FQGNSA. V was trimmed by 1 base and J by 7 bases, leaving 13 bases between them. The CDR3, as DNA: TGTGCCAGCAGCTTAGATAGCCAGGGGACTGGCTACACCTTC. As protein: CASSLDSQGTGYTF.

This clone turned up a few times. The genes are TRBV2 and TRBJ2-3; TRBD2 is a possible D gene (6 bases). CDR3 length: 17 residues. V lost 4 bases, J lost 3 bases, and 20 bases lay in between. Germline loops: CDR1 SNHLY, CDR2 FYNNEI. The CDR3 spells CASSVPPFGSGTDTQYF. The CDR3 nucleotides are TGTGCCAGCAGTGTCCCCCCCTTCGGGAGTGGGACAGATACGCAGTATTTT.

This sequence joins TRBV27 and TRBJ2-1, with D perhaps TRBD1 (6 bases). CDR3 size: 13 residues. Trimming left V 8 bases short and J 7 bases short, with 15 bases between. CDR1 and CDR2 from the germline V gene are MNHEY and SMNVEV (reference sequence). CDR3 in amino acids: CASAPSTGNEQFF. CDR3 DNA sequence: TGTGCCAGCGCCCCATCTACAGGGAATGAGCAGTTCTTC.

V and J are TRBV9 and TRBJ2-6, with D possibly matching TRBD2 (6 bases). Germline V gene lookup returns CDR1 SGDLS and CDR2 YYNGEE. There are 16 residues in the CDR3. The V gene lost 5 bases and the J gene lost 0 bases, with 12 bases spanning the gap. The CDR3 DNA is TGTGCCAGCAGGGGGGGTCTCCGCTCTGGGGCCAACGTCCTGACTTTC. Amino acids: CASRGGLRSGANVLTF. Full variable domain (outside the CDR3, taken from reference TRBV9 and TRBJ2-6): DSGVTQTPKHLITATGQRVTLRCSPRSGDLSVYWYQQSLDQGLQFLIQYYNGEERAKGNILERFSAQQFPDLHSELNLSSLELGDSALYFCASRGGLRSGANVLTFGAGSRLTVL.

This chain connects TRBV9 to TRBJ1-6; 7 bases line up with TRBD1. The germline V gene has CDR1 SGDLS and CDR2 YYNGEE. J lost 7 bases, V lost 4 bases, and 11 bases had no gene match. The CDR3 is 16 residues long. In DNA form, the CDR3 reads TGTGCCAGCAGCCAACTTTCGACAGGGTTAAATTCACCCCTCCACTTT. This gives the protein CASSQLSTGLNSPLHF.

This chain uses TRBV7-6 with TRBJ1-6; D not certain. The CDR3 runs to 13 residues. The V end lost 4 bases, the J end lost 9 bases, and 10 bases lay between the germline ends. Germline CDR1 reads SGHVS; CDR2 reads FNYEAQ. CDR3 sequence: CASSSNEGSPLHF. The CDR3 region has the DNA TGTGCCAGCAGCTCAAACGAGGGTTCACCCCTCCACTTT.

Regarding this clone: The identical CDR3 is also encoded by other nucleotide sequences in the sample. The chain employs TRBV6-4 and TRBJ2-3; 7 nucleotides line up with TRBD2. The CDR3 sequence is 15 residues long. Unmatched junction bases numbered 1, after V lost 0 bases and J lost 1 base. Germline CDR1 reads MRHNA; CDR2 reads SNTAGT. The CDR3 DNA reads TGTGCCAGCAGTGACTCGAGCGGGGGCACAGATACGCAGTATTTT. It specifies CASSDSSGGTDTQYF.

The rearrangement joins TRBV4-2 to TRBJ1-3, with D maybe TRBD1 (5 bases). CDR1 is LGHNA and CDR2 is YNFKEQ in the germline V gene. V dropped 4 bases and J dropped 0 bases, with 13 bases sitting between them. The CDR3 spans 16 residues. CDR3 amino acids: CASSPDTGLSGNTIYF. CDR3 DNA: TGTGCCAGCAGCCCCGATACAGGCCTCTCTGGAAACACCATATATTTT.